Following are 3 T cell receptor beta chains from one sample sequenced in a study of T cell repertoires in cytomegalovirus infection (dated by TCRdb to about 2019). Antigens of these TCRs are unknown. This specimen's treatment or condition label, per the study, means: in vitro stimulation with specific CMV peptide epitopes to enrich CMV-specific T cells. For sequencing, an Illumina HiSeq 1500 was employed. TCRdb ran its own pipeline on the public reads, namely fastp trimming at Q25 and MiXCR clone calling, and kept in-frame beta chains. One record per CDR3 amino acid sequence lists the most common genes and DNA. This sample is represented by roughly 150,000 distinct CDR3 sequences; more than 30% of them were singletons. The ten largest clonotypes hold roughly half of the sample. Sequencing was performed on CD8+ T cells from cultured PBMCs, taken from culture after CMV antigen stimulation. The source is a human donor in good health (CMV status not recorded). Some clones in this sample may be carry-over from other donors' samples.

The chain combines TRBV14 with TRBJ2-1, with TRBD2 identical over 8 bases. Trimming took 4 bases from V and 3 from J; bases not matched to a gene: 8. This CDR3 comprises 16 residues. The V gene's germline CDR1 is SGHDN and CDR2 FVKESK. The CDR3, as DNA: TGTGCCAGCAGCCCGGGACTCGGGACTAGCTACAATGAGCAGTTCTTC. It translates to CASSPGLGTSYNEQFF. Drawing the rest from reference TRBV14 and TRBJ2-1, the complete variable domain is EAGVTQFPSHSVIEKGQTVTLRCDPISGHDNLYWYRRVMGKEIKFLLHFVKESKQDESGMPNNRFLAERTGGTYSTLKVQPAELEDSGVYFCASSPGLGTSYNEQFFGPGTRLTVL.

This clonotype appeared once. The rearrangement joins TRBV9 to TRBJ2-7, with D perhaps matching TRBD2 (6 bases). Trimming removed 0 bases at V and 0 bases at J, with 10 bases between. The CDR3 is 15 residues long. CDR1 is SGDLS and CDR2 is YYNGEE in the germline V gene. CDR3 DNA: TGTGCCAGCAGCGTAGGGGGGACTGCCTCCTACGAGCAGTACTTC. Translation gives CASSVGGTASYEQYF.

V usage is TRBV7-3 and J usage is TRBJ2-2, with D possibly TRBD2 on 5 matching bases. Trimming removed 7 bases from V and 7 bases from J, with 7 bases in between. The germline gives CDR1 SGHTA, CDR2 FQGTGA. CDR3 length: 11 residues. The CDR3 coding sequence is TGTGCCAGCACCCGGGGCGGGGAGCTGTTTTTT. Amino acids: CASTRGGELFF.